The clone carrying this T cell receptor beta chain was seen only a few times. These data are taken from a study of molecular identifiers for immune sequencing clone quantification. Study context: RNA, taken in replicates from roughly 21,000 or 96,000 naive CD8 cells, was split five ways, with four sequenced.

This CDR3 spans 13 amino acids. CDR1 and CDR2 (germline): KGHDR, SFDVKD. V was cut by 4 bases and J by 4 bases, with 10 bases left in between. Both previously described methods and listed TCR primers were employed to make bulk TCR libraries. TCRdb redid the calling of the PCR reads with MiXCR, one entry per CDR3 protein. The repertoire includes under 600,000 distinct CDR3 sequences, about 26% of them detected once, and under 0.85% sits in the top ten. The sequence was collected from a human donor in good health. Some libraries in this study had Jurkat cell RNA spiked in. The sample consisted of naive CD8+ T cells from blood, with Jurkat cell RNA spiked in. The sample's subset: FACS-sorted CD8+CD4-CCR7+CD45RA+ naive T cells. The chain has TRBV24-1 and TRBJ2-7; D may be TRBD1 (6 bases). CDR3 loop: CATSDSRGYEQYF. CDR3 sequence (DNA): TGTGCCACCAGTGACTCCAGGGGATACGAGCAGTACTTC.